The 30 T cell receptor beta chains reported below all come from one sample, sequenced in a study of blood T cell repertoires in COVID-19. Profiling relied on immunoSEQ multiplex PCR, and the TCRdb table lists in-frame clones only, not all of them. The sample shows roughly 290,000 clones, 80% to 90% of them seen only once. Material: PBMCs or T cells enriched from blood (not recorded which). These receptors originate from a woman younger than 45 who had recovered from COVID-19.

In this sample, this clone turned up once. The J gene is TRBJ1-1, the V gene TRBV7-2, with D maybe TRBD1 (6 bases). The germline CDR1 and CDR2 sequences are SGHTA and FQGNSA. The V gene lost 5 bases and the J gene lost 6 bases, with 28 bases spanning the gap. The length of the CDR3 is 18 residues. CDR3 protein: CASSPMVQGPVRGAEAFF. The CDR3, as DNA: TGTGCCAGCAGCCCAATGGTACAGGGTCCGGTTAGAGGGGCTGAAGCTTTCTTT.

The V gene is TRBV29-1, the J gene TRBJ1-1, with a weak D call TRBD1 (6 bases). The V end was cut by 4 bases, the J end by 5 bases, with 20 bases between. This CDR3 has 15 amino acids. Germline lookup yields CDR1 SQVTM and CDR2 ANQGSEA. This CDR3 is CSVAKSGGGLTEAFF. The CDR3 nucleotides are TGCAGCGTTGCAAAATCGGGAGGGGGATTGACTGAAGCTTTCTTT.

V is TRBV28 and J is TRBJ1-1, with D perhaps matching TRBD1 (5 bases). CDR1 MDHEN and CDR2 SYDVKM come from the germline V gene. The CDR3 length is 19 residues. Trimming took off 5 bases at V and 3 bases at J, with 28 bases between the two ends. This CDR3 reads CASSPAWRVPGDSDTEAFF. Here the CDR3 DNA reads TGTGCCAGCAGTCCCGCGTGGCGGGTACCCGGGGACTCGGACACTGAAGCTTTCTTT.

The genes are TRBV12-5 and TRBJ2-1, with D perhaps matching TRBD1 (6 bases). Germline loops: CDR1 LGHNT, CDR2 FRNRAP. The CDR3 length is 15 residues. The V gene lost 6 bases and the J gene lost 2 bases, with 14 bases spanning the gap. CDR3 sequence (DNA): TGTGCTAGTGGCTTTACAGGGAGAGCCTACAATGAGCAGTTCTTC. Its protein is CASGFTGRAYNEQFF.

The rearrangement links TRBV15 to TRBJ2-3; tentatively, D is TRBD1 (6 bases). The V and J ends lost 3 bases and 2 bases respectively, with 15 bases between them. This CDR3 is 16 amino acids long. Germline V gene lookup returns CDR1 LNHNV and CDR2 YYDKDF (reference sequence). CDR3 sequence: CATSRVPRGITDTQYF. The DNA of the CDR3 is TGTGCCACCAGCAGGGTCCCTAGGGGGATCACAGATACGCAGTATTTT.

This rearrangement joins TRBV18 to TRBJ1-6; 7 bases are a match to TRBD1. V shed 3 bases, J shed 9 bases, and the junction held 11 bases outside the gene matches. CDR1 and CDR2 (germline): KGHSH, LQKENI. This CDR3 has 16 residues. The CDR3: CASSPKSGTVGSPLHF. The CDR3 nucleotides are TGTGCCAGCTCACCCAAATCCGGGACAGTAGGTTCACCCCTCCACTTT. Full variable domain (outside the CDR3, taken from reference TRBV18 and TRBJ1-6): NAGVMQNPRHLVRRRGQEARLRCSPMKGHSHVYWYRQLPEEGLKFMVYLQKENIIDESGMPKERFSAEFPKEGPSILRIQQVVRGDSAAYFCASSPKSGTVGSPLHFGNGTRLTVT.

This clone was observed a single time. The J gene is TRBJ2-2, the V gene TRBV10-3, with D unresolved. CDR1 is ENHRY and CDR2 is SYGVKD in the germline V gene. The CDR3 covers 13 residues. V was shortened by 2 bases and J by 8 bases, with 9 bases between the two germline ends. The CDR3 protein is CAISEGPGGELFF. In DNA form, the CDR3 reads TGTGCCATCAGTGAGGGGCCTGGGGGGGAGCTGTTTTTT.

V and J are TRBV4-1 and TRBJ2-5; the D is unclear. The CDR3 totals 14 residues. CDR1 and CDR2 (germline): MGHRA, YSYEKL. V was trimmed by 0 bases and J by 5 bases, leaving 10 bases between them. The CDR3 region has the DNA TGCGCCAGCAGCCAAGATTCGTCTCGGGAGACCCAGTACTTC. It codes for CASSQDSSRETQYF.

The V gene is TRBV7-3, the J gene TRBJ2-3; possibly TRBD2 for D (6 bases). The ends were cut back, 0 bases at V and 2 bases at J, with 9 bases in the middle. Germline CDR1 and CDR2: SGHTA and FQGTGA. CDR3 length: 15 amino acids. CDR3 nucleotide sequence: TGTGCCAGCAGCTTAACAGGGACTCTCACAGATACGCAGTATTTT. It translates to CASSLTGTLTDTQYF. Combining the CDR3 with reference TRBV7-3 and TRBJ2-3 gives the whole variable domain GAGVSQTPSNKVTEKGKYVELRCDPISGHTALYWYRQSLGQGPEFLIYFQGTGAADDSGLPNDRFFAVRPEGSVSTLKIQRTERGDSAVYLCASSLTGTLTDTQYFGPGTRLTVL.

This chain joins TRBV5-1 and TRBJ2-3; TRBD1 might be the D (7 bases). Germline lookup yields CDR1 SGHRS and CDR2 YFSETQ. The CDR3 is 16 amino acids. The V end lost 2 bases, the J end lost 4 bases, and 17 bases lay between the germline ends. CDR3 sequence: CASSLRQGGSADTQYF. CDR3 in DNA: TGCGCCAGCAGCTTACGACAGGGAGGATCAGCAGATACGCAGTATTTT.

The chain is built from TRBV7-9 and TRBJ1-2, with 7 bases identical to TRBD1. This CDR3 is 17 amino acids long. CDR1 SEHNR and CDR2 FQNEAQ come from the germline V gene (reference sequence). Trimming removed 1 base from V and 0 bases from J; junction bases left unmatched: 8. The CDR3 here is CASSLVSRQGTNYGYTF. The CDR3 coding sequence is TGTGCCAGCAGCTTAGTGAGCCGACAGGGCACTAACTATGGCTACACCTTC.

In nucleotides, the CDR3 is TGTGCCAGCAGCGTTCCCGGTGGGGGAGGAGGGTATGGCTACACCTTC. This encodes CASSVPGGGGGYGYTF. The chain is built from TRBV9 and TRBJ1-2; D perhaps matches TRBD1 (5 bases). CDR3 length: 16 amino acids. V lost 2 bases, J lost 5 bases, and 19 bases lay in between. Germline CDR1 reads SGDLS; CDR2 reads YYNGEE.

The chain combines TRBV4-1 with TRBJ2-3; 7 nucleotides agree with TRBD1. Per the germline V gene, CDR1 is MGHRA and CDR2 is YSYEKL. The CDR3 runs to 17 residues. The V segment lost 0 bases and the J segment 0 bases; nucleotides outside the gene matches: 6. The CDR3 bases are TGCGCCAGCAGCCAAGAAGGGGGCCTTTATAGCACAGATACGCAGTATTTT. Protein: CASSQEGGLYSTDTQYF.

The chain links TRBV7-2 to TRBJ2-5, with D possibly being TRBD2 (5 bases). CDR1 SGHTA and CDR2 FQGNSA come from the germline V gene. The CDR3 is 15 amino acids. V shed 0 bases and J shed 2 bases, with 10 bases lying between them. CDR3 region: CASSLAISGQETQYF. CDR3 bases: TGTGCCAGCAGCTTAGCGATCAGCGGACAAGAGACCCAGTACTTC.

The V and J genes are TRBV19 and TRBJ1-6; D remains unclear. Germline V lookup: CDR1 LNHDA, CDR2 SQIVND (reference sequence). The CDR3 totals 15 residues. V lost 6 bases, J lost 1 base, and 10 bases lay in between. CDR3 protein: CASRNLVSYNSPLHF. The CDR3 nucleotides are TGTGCCAGTAGAAACTTAGTTTCCTATAATTCACCCCTCCACTTT.

This clone has only a few counts. V is TRBV4-1 and J is TRBJ2-7, with a possible D match to TRBD2 (6 bases). The length of the CDR3 is 14 residues. V was shortened by 3 bases and J by 7 bases, with 16 bases between the two germline ends. CDR1 and CDR2 from the germline V gene are MGHRA and YSYEKL. CDR3 nucleotides: TGCGCCAGCAGCCAGGAACCCATTGGACTAGAGCAGTACTTC. It encodes CASSQEPIGLEQYF.

This clone was detected only a few times. In DNA form, the CDR3 reads TGTGCCAGCAGTCCAGGTTACTATGGCTACACCTTC. This codes for CASSPGYYGYTF. V is TRBV28 and J is TRBJ1-2; D unresolved. V lost 5 bases and J lost 3, with 7 bases in between. The CDR3 runs to 12 residues. CDR1 is MDHEN, CDR2 SYDVKM, per germline.

The chain has TRBV15 and TRBJ1-2; 8 bases match TRBD1. Germline CDR1 reads LNHNV; CDR2 reads YYDKDF (reference sequence). Germline trimming cut 3 bases from V and 3 bases from J; bases unmatched to any gene: 3. CDR3 size: 14 residues. Here the CDR3 DNA reads TGTGCCACCAGCAGCAGGGGGCAGGACTATGGCTACACCTTC. Its protein product is CATSSRGQDYGYTF.

This clone was recorded only once. The chain recombines TRBV5-1 with TRBJ2-3, with 12 nucleotides matching TRBD2. Per the germline V gene, CDR1 is SGHRS and CDR2 is YFSETQ. This CDR3 has 15 amino acids. V trimming: 4 bases; J trimming: 6 bases; junction bases outside the gene matches: 6. CDR3 nucleotide sequence: TGCGCCAGCAGCCCTAGCGGGGGGGCCGGGGATACGCAGTATTTT. Its protein product is CASSPSGGAGDTQYF.

The V gene is TRBV3-1 (or the pseudogene TRBV3-2), the J gene TRBJ1-3; D call uncertain. Deletions cut 7 bases from V and 0 bases from J, with 4 bases between. This CDR3 has 12 residues. CDR1 LGHDT and CDR2 YNNKEL come from the germline V gene (reference sequence). The CDR3 DNA reads as TGTGCCAGCACCCTCTCTGGAAACACCATATATTTT. It codes for CASTLSGNTIYF.

J is TRBJ2-1 and V is TRBV6-5; D is possibly TRBD2 (7 bases). Germline V gene data show CDR1 as MNHEY and CDR2 as SVGAGI. The CDR3 runs 15 residues. Trimming removed 11 bases from V and 0 bases from J, with 17 bases in between. CDR3 coding DNA: TGTGCCGAGGGCGGGGGCCTGAGCTCCTACAATGAGCAGTTCTTC. This encodes CAEGGGLSSYNEQFF.

The chain recombines TRBV29-1 with TRBJ2-1, with 9 bases fitting TRBD2. Germline CDR1 SQVTM, CDR2 ANQGSEA. The J segment lost 2 bases and the V segment lost 4 bases, leaving 9 bases of the junction unmatched. CDR3 length: 16 residues. This CDR3 is CSVALGAGGAYNEQFF. The CDR3 DNA follows: TGCAGCGTTGCCCTAGGAGCGGGAGGCGCCTACAATGAGCAGTTCTTC.

This clone came up many times. For the CDR3, the DNA is TGTGCCAGCAGCGTAGAAGTGGGACAGGGTGGCTATGGCTACACCTTC. Translating it yields CASSVEVGQGGYGYTF. The chain recombines TRBV9 with TRBJ1-2; the match to TRBD1 covers 9 bases. The germline V gene encodes CDR1 SGDLS and CDR2 YYNGEE. The CDR3 is 16 amino acids. Losses at the gene ends were 0 bases for V and 4 bases for J; bases not matched to a gene: 7.

The rearrangement uses TRBV4-1 and TRBJ1-2; weak D call: TRBD1 (5 bases). The germline gives CDR1 MGHRA, CDR2 YSYEKL. CDR3 size: 15 residues. Deletions cut 0 bases from V and 8 bases from J, with 16 bases between. CDR3 amino acids: CASSQEVSGYRGYTF. CDR3 sequence (DNA): TGCGCCAGCAGCCAAGAGGTATCAGGGTATCGCGGCTACACCTTC.

This clone was recorded many times. The chain joins TRBV6-5 to TRBJ1-1; 7 bases are a match to TRBD1. J was trimmed by 4 bases and V by 8 bases; bases with no gene match: 7. The CDR3 has 13 residues. Germline values: CDR1 MNHEY, CDR2 SVGAGI. The CDR3 DNA sequence: TGTGCCAGCTGGGCCAGGGGGGTCACTGAAGCTTTCTTT. Translation gives CASWARGVTEAFF.

The V and J genes are TRBV11-1 and TRBJ2-5; 7 nucleotides line up with TRBD2. The J segment lost 2 bases and the V segment lost 3 bases, leaving 3 bases of the junction unmatched. The CDR3 runs 14 residues. The germline V gene has CDR1 SGHAT and CDR2 FQDESV (reference sequence). The CDR3, as DNA: TGTGCCAGCAGCTTGGACGGGAGGCAAGAGACCCAGTACTTC. This codes for CASSLDGRQETQYF.

The chain combines TRBV7-3 with TRBJ2-1; the match to TRBD2 covers 11 bases. Germline assignment: CDR1 SGHTA and CDR2 FQGTGA. Trimming took 5 bases from V and 6 from J; bases not matched to a gene: 3. The CDR3 length is 14 residues. CDR3 DNA: TGTGCCAGCAGCGTGGGACTAGCGGCCAATGAGCAGTTCTTC. Encoded protein: CASSVGLAANEQFF.

The chain carries TRBV30 and TRBJ1-1; D remains ambiguous. Trimming took 1 base from V and 2 from J, leaving 8 bases between them. The CDR3 spans 13 residues. Germline-derived CDR1 and CDR2 are GTSNPN and SVGIG (reference sequence). CDR3 loop: CAWSEQTNTEAFF. DNA of the CDR3: TGTGCCTGGAGTGAGCAGACAAACACTGAAGCTTTCTTT.

V is TRBV3-1 (or the pseudogene TRBV3-2) and J is TRBJ2-2; no clear D. V was shortened by 0 bases and J by 2 bases, with 7 bases between the two germline ends. In germline, CDR1 is LGHDT, CDR2 YNNKEL (reference sequence). The CDR3 length is 15 residues. CDR3 in amino acids: CASSQDSGNTGELFF. In DNA form, the CDR3 reads TGTGCCAGCAGCCAAGATTCGGGTAACACCGGGGAGCTGTTTTTT.

V usage is TRBV18 and J usage is TRBJ2-3, with 7 positions matching TRBD1. The CDR3 runs 16 residues. Trimming cost V 3 bases and J 1 base; bases outside gene matches: 7. Germline CDR1 is KGHSH and CDR2 is LQKENI. CDR3 amino acids: CASSPYPGTGTDTQYF. The CDR3 DNA sequence: TGTGCCAGCTCACCTTATCCGGGGACAGGCACAGATACGCAGTATTTT.